A single TCR beta chain is shown here with its context. CDR1 MDHEN and CDR2 SYDVKM come from the germline V gene. CDR3 length: 14 amino acids. The junction had 4 bases not matched to a gene; V was cut back by 6 bases and J by 2 bases. The method was immunoSEQ multiplex PCR; TCRdb's version includes in-frame clones alone and lacks a portion of them. The repertoire holds roughly 250,000 clones, with 85% to 90% as singletons. This specimen belongs to a study of blood T cell repertoires in COVID-19. Sample: PBMCs or T cells enriched from blood (not recorded which). The sequence was collected from a man aged 40-49 years who had recovered from COVID-19. The chain links TRBV28 to TRBJ2-7; 10 positions match TRBD2. The CDR3 sequence: CASSRTSGAYEQYF. In DNA form, the CDR3 reads TGTGCCAGCAGCCGGACTAGCGGAGCCTACGAGCAGTACTTC. The whole variable domain, remainder taken from reference TRBV28 and TRBJ2-7, is DVKVTQSSRYLVKRTGEKVFLECVQDMDHENMFWYRQDPGLGLRLIYFSYDVKMKEKGDIPEGYSVSREKKERFSLILESASTNQTSMYLCASSRTSGAYEQYFGPGTRLTVT.